These 31 T cell receptor beta chains were all obtained from the same sample, sequenced in a study of identifying expanded T cells in peripheral blood. The repertoire was sequenced with immunoSEQ multiplex PCR; TCRdb's copy has only in-frame clones and lacks some. The repertoire consists of tens of thousands of clones, with roughly 86% occurring once and the leading ten covering around a sixth. The specimen sequenced was blood. The receptors derive from a person aged 18 to 69 in good health.

The chain has TRBV18 and TRBJ1-1; the D is unclear. Germline V gene lookup returns CDR1 KGHSH and CDR2 LQKENI. This CDR3 comprises 12 residues. V was clipped by 6 bases and J by 5 bases, with 10 bases between them. CDR3 DNA: TGTGCCAGCTCCGGTGTGGGAACTGAAGCTTTCTTT. As protein: CASSGVGTEAFF. The full variable domain, with the rest looked up from reference TRBV18 and TRBJ1-1, is NAGVMQNPRHLVRRRGQEARLRCSPMKGHSHVYWYRQLPEEGLKFMVYLQKENIIDESGMPKERFSAEFPKEGPSILRIQQVVRGDSAAYFCASSGVGTEAFFGQGTRLTVV.

V usage is TRBV10-3 and J usage is TRBJ2-5; D assignment may be TRBD1 or TRBD2 (5 bases each). Deletions cut 6 bases from V and 7 bases from J, with 21 bases between. The V gene's germline CDR1 is ENHRY and CDR2 SYGVKD. The CDR3 contains 15 residues. CDR3 DNA: TGTGCCATCAGCGTCGACGAGGGCGGTCAGGGGACCCAGTACTTC. Amino acids: CAISVDEGGQGTQYF.

The chain employs TRBV6-6 and TRBJ2-3; tentatively, D is TRBD1 (8 bases). Per the germline V gene, CDR1 is MNHNY and CDR2 is SVGAGI (reference sequence). The CDR3 length is 15 residues. Between the trimmed V and J ends, which lost 6 bases and 3 bases, there was a span of 16 bases. This CDR3 reads CASSWGGQVTDTQYF. Written as DNA, the CDR3 is TGTGCCAGCAGCTGGGGGGGACAGGTGACAGATACGCAGTATTTT.

CDR3 nucleotide sequence: TGTGCCAGCAGCTTAAGTCAGGGAGAGAGCATTCAGTACTTC. It yields the protein CASSLSQGESIQYF. The chain links TRBV11-2 to TRBJ2-4, with D possibly called TRBD1 or TRBD2 (5 bases each). Germline V lookup: CDR1 SGHAT, CDR2 FQNNGV. There are 14 residues in the CDR3. The germline V and J ends were trimmed by 2 bases and 9 bases, with 14 bases remaining between them. Using reference TRBV11-2 and TRBJ2-4 for the parts outside the CDR3, the full variable domain is EAGVAQSPRYKIIEKRQSVAFWCNPISGHATLYWYQQILGQGPKLLIQFQNNGVVDDSQLPKDRFSAERLKGVDSTLKIQPAKLEDSAVYLCASSLSQGESIQYFGAGTRLSVL.

The chain uses TRBV28 and TRBJ1-5; D unclear. Trimming pared 6 bases from V and 2 bases from J, leaving 14 bases between. The CDR3 sequence is 15 residues long. Germline V gene sequence: CDR1 MDHEN, CDR2 SYDVKM. CDR3 region: CASSPEPQGNQPQHF. The DNA of the CDR3 is TGTGCCAGCAGCCCGGAGCCCCAGGGCAATCAGCCCCAGCATTTT. Full variable domain (outside the CDR3, taken from reference TRBV28 and TRBJ1-5): DVKVTQSSRYLVKRTGEKVFLECVQDMDHENMFWYRQDPGLGLRLIYFSYDVKMKEKGDIPEGYSVSREKKERFSLILESASTNQTSMYLCASSPEPQGNQPQHFGDGTRLSIL.

The rearrangement uses TRBV5-6 and TRBJ2-3, with 12 positions matching TRBD2. The CDR3 spans 16 residues. Trimming removed 3 bases from V and 4 bases from J; junction bases left unmatched: 6. The germline V gene encodes CDR1 SGHDT and CDR2 YYEEEE. This CDR3 is CASSSRLAGVADTQYF. The CDR3 DNA is TGTGCCAGCAGCTCACGACTAGCGGGAGTTGCAGATACGCAGTATTTT.

This chain uses TRBV28 with TRBJ2-2, with D maybe TRBD2 (5 bases). Germline V lookup: CDR1 MDHEN, CDR2 SYDVKM. V lost 6 bases to trimming and J lost 6 bases, with 8 bases between them. The CDR3 spans 12 residues. CDR3 loop: CASSRGAGELFF. In DNA, the CDR3 is TGTGCCAGCAGCCGGGGAGCCGGGGAGCTGTTTTTT. Full variable domain (remainder filled in from reference TRBV28 and TRBJ2-2): DVKVTQSSRYLVKRTGEKVFLECVQDMDHENMFWYRQDPGLGLRLIYFSYDVKMKEKGDIPEGYSVSREKKERFSLILESASTNQTSMYLCASSRGAGELFFGEGSRLTVL.

This clone was observed once. The V call is TRBV7-8, the J call TRBJ1-6, with D perhaps TRBD1 (6 bases). CDR1 is SGHVS and CDR2 is FQNEAQ in the germline V gene. Trimming took 4 bases from V and 7 from J, leaving 14 bases between them. The CDR3 contains 15 residues. The DNA for the CDR3 is TGTGCCAGCAGCTGGGGGGGGGACACAAATTCACCCCTCCACTTT. Amino acids: CASSWGGDTNSPLHF.

J is TRBJ1-2 and V is TRBV2, with a tentative D call TRBD1 (6 bases). In germline, CDR1 is SNHLY, CDR2 FYNNEI. The CDR3 runs 13 residues. V was shortened by 8 bases and J by 4 bases, with 14 bases between the two germline ends. CDR3 loop: CASATDSLYGYTF. DNA for the CDR3: TGTGCCAGCGCAACGGACAGTCTCTATGGCTACACCTTC.

The gene calls are TRBV27 and TRBJ2-1; D is unresolved. The germline CDR1 and CDR2 sequences are MNHEY and SMNVEV (reference sequence). The CDR3 covers 13 residues. Deletions cut 4 bases from V and 5 bases from J, with 9 bases between. The DNA for the CDR3 is TGTGCCAGCAGTTATAAGACAAACAATGAGCAGTTCTTC. Encoded protein: CASSYKTNNEQFF.

The chain employs TRBV15 and TRBJ2-7; tentative D call: TRBD1 (6 bases). From germline, CDR1 is LNHNV and CDR2 YYDKDF (reference sequence). V was clipped by 0 bases and J by 2 bases, with 11 bases between them. The CDR3 length is 15 residues. The CDR3 is CATSREGAAPYEQYF. CDR3 sequence (DNA): TGTGCCACCAGCAGAGAGGGGGCGGCCCCCTACGAGCAGTACTTC.

The chain is built from TRBV30 and TRBJ2-7; TRBD2 is a possible D gene (5 bases). The germline gives CDR1 GTSNPN, CDR2 SVGIG (reference sequence). V was trimmed by 0 bases and J by 4 bases, leaving 7 bases between them. This CDR3 comprises 12 residues. The CDR3 DNA reads as TGTGCCTGGAGTGTACGGGGTTACGAGCAGTACTTC. Translation gives CAWSVRGYEQYF.

This clone is a singleton in its sample. V is TRBV4-1 and J is TRBJ1-2; D is unresolved. The CDR3 loop spans 16 amino acids. The germline V and J ends were trimmed by 1 base and 5 bases, with 17 bases remaining between them. CDR1 is MGHRA, CDR2 YSYEKL, per germline. CDR3 loop: CASSQGRTPRVYGYTF. CDR3 DNA sequence: TGCGCCAGCAGCCAAGGCCGGACGCCCAGAGTATATGGCTACACCTTC.

The chain links TRBV18 to TRBJ1-5, with a tentative D call TRBD1 (5 bases). Germline loops: CDR1 KGHSH, CDR2 LQKENI. The CDR3 has 15 amino acids. Deletions cut 3 bases from V and 5 bases from J, with 14 bases between. The CDR3 spells CASSPEQGSYQPQHF. CDR3 nucleotides: TGTGCCAGCTCACCCGAGCAGGGCTCCTATCAGCCCCAGCATTTT.

DNA for the CDR3: TGTGCCAGCAGCTTAGGAATCTGGCAGGGAGTAACCACTACCTATGGCTACACCTTC. Amino acids: CASSLGIWQGVTTTYGYTF. V and J are TRBV7-9 and TRBJ1-2, with D perhaps TRBD1 (5 bases). The germline V and J ends were trimmed by 1 base and 4 bases, with 25 bases remaining between them. Germline CDR1 SEHNR, CDR2 FQNEAQ (reference sequence). The CDR3 has 19 residues.

The chain is built from TRBV29-1 and TRBJ2-3; tentatively, D is TRBD2 (6 bases). Per germline, CDR1 SQVTM and CDR2 ANQGSEA. The CDR3 sequence is 16 residues long. V lost 3 bases, J lost 3 bases, and 19 bases lay in between. The CDR3 is CSVDAVGGVATDTQYF. Here the CDR3 DNA reads TGCAGCGTTGATGCCGTAGGCGGGGTTGCTACAGATACGCAGTATTTT.

V is TRBV4-2 and J is TRBJ2-2; 7 bases fit TRBD1. Germline V gives CDR1 LGHNA, CDR2 YNFKEQ. The junction had 5 bases not matched to a gene; V was cut back by 0 bases and J by 4 bases. This CDR3 is 16 amino acids long. The CDR3, as DNA: TGTGCCAGCAGCCAAGATTTAGGGGGCATCACCGGGGAGCTGTTTTTT. Protein product: CASSQDLGGITGELFF.

The chain is built from TRBV18 and TRBJ2-7; 11 positions agree with TRBD1. The germline V gene has CDR1 KGHSH and CDR2 LQKENI. Unmatched junction bases numbered 8, after V lost 5 bases and J lost 5 bases. The CDR3 spans 15 residues. The chain's CDR3 is CASSIGQGALNEQYF. DNA for the CDR3: TGTGCCAGCTCAATAGGACAGGGGGCTCTGAACGAGCAGTACTTC. Using reference TRBV18 and TRBJ2-7 for the parts outside the CDR3, the full variable domain is NAGVMQNPRHLVRRRGQEARLRCSPMKGHSHVYWYRQLPEEGLKFMVYLQKENIIDESGMPKERFSAEFPKEGPSILRIQQVVRGDSAAYFCASSIGQGALNEQYFGPGTRLTVT.

V and J are TRBV9 and TRBJ2-5; a weak D match, TRBD2 (5 bases). Trimming left V 1 base short and J 2 bases short, with 12 bases between. The CDR3 runs to 15 residues. Per the germline V gene, CDR1 is SGDLS and CDR2 is YYNGEE. CDR3 coding DNA: TGTGCCAGCAGCGTATTGGGCAGGACTCAAGAGACCCAGTACTTC. This gives the protein CASSVLGRTQETQYF.

The chain couples TRBV7-2 to TRBJ2-7; 8 nucleotides agree with TRBD1. CDR3 size: 14 residues. CDR1 and CDR2 from the germline V gene are SGHTA and FQGNSA. J lost 6 bases, V lost 1 base, and 5 bases had no gene match. The CDR3 here is CASSLVDRVGEQYF. CDR3 DNA sequence: TGTGCCAGCAGCTTAGTGGACAGGGTGGGCGAGCAGTACTTC.

The V and J genes are TRBV2 and TRBJ2-1, with D unresolved. The germline V gene has CDR1 SNHLY and CDR2 FYNNEI. Trimming shortened V by 5 bases and J by 6 bases, and 11 bases separated the two germline ends. This CDR3 is built from 13 residues. This CDR3 reads CASSPTGLNEQFF. CDR3 in DNA: TGTGCCAGCAGTCCTACGGGCCTCAATGAGCAGTTCTTC.

The rearrangement joins TRBV7-9 to TRBJ2-1; D not certain. CDR1 and CDR2 (germline): SEHNR, FQNEAQ (reference sequence). With 2 bases removed from V and 5 bases from J, the gap between germline ends came to 7 bases. The CDR3 consists of 13 residues. The CDR3 DNA reads TGTGCCAGCAGCTTAAACAGAAACAATGAGCAGTTCTTC. Translated, it gives CASSLNRNNEQFF.

CDR3 sequence (DNA): TGTGCCAGCAGCGTAGCTGGATCAGACAGGAACACTGAAGCTTTCTTT. Its protein product is CASSVAGSDRNTEAFF. V is TRBV9 and J is TRBJ1-1; a possible D gene is TRBD1 (5 bases). V shed 0 bases and J shed 1 base, with 13 bases lying between them. CDR3 length: 16 residues. Germline CDR1 SGDLS, CDR2 YYNGEE.

The V and J genes are TRBV25-1 and TRBJ2-5, with D maybe TRBD1 (8 bases). The CDR3 extends over 18 amino acids. CDR1 MGHDK and CDR2 SYGVNS come from the germline V gene. V gave up 0 bases and J gave up 2 bases, with 19 bases separating them. The CDR3 DNA follows: TGTGCCAGCAGTGAATATGGGAATGGACAGGGAGGGCAAGAGACCCAGTACTTC. Translation gives CASSEYGNGQGGQETQYF.

The V gene is TRBV6-6, the J gene TRBJ2-1; 7 bases match TRBD2. Germline CDR1 and CDR2: MNHNY and SVGAGI (reference sequence). The CDR3 has 16 residues. The J segment lost 2 bases and the V segment lost 2 bases, leaving 6 bases of the junction unmatched. The chain's CDR3 is CASSYSLAETYNEQFF. The CDR3 nucleotides are TGTGCCAGCAGTTACAGCCTAGCGGAGACCTACAATGAGCAGTTCTTC.

V and J are TRBV28 and TRBJ1-5; D is uncertain. Germline V gene sequence: CDR1 MDHEN, CDR2 SYDVKM. The V end lost 5 bases, the J end lost 2 bases, and 13 bases lay between the germline ends. This CDR3 comprises 15 residues. The CDR3 spells CASSGNKRGNQPQHF. The CDR3 DNA follows: TGTGCCAGCAGTGGAAATAAACGGGGCAATCAGCCCCAGCATTTT.

The chain recombines TRBV7-6 with TRBJ2-5; D is unclear. The V gene's germline CDR1 is SGHVS and CDR2 FNYEAQ. This CDR3 has 14 residues. V gave up 5 bases and J gave up 5 bases, with 15 bases separating them. CDR3 sequence (DNA): TGTGCCAGCAGCCTGGTGGTAGGGCTGGAGACCCAGTACTTC. Translation: CASSLVVGLETQYF.

The rearrangement joins TRBV28 to TRBJ2-1; no reliable D call. Germline CDR1 reads MDHEN; CDR2 reads SYDVKM. This CDR3 has 17 residues. The ends were cut back, 1 base at V and 0 bases at J, with 13 bases in the middle. The chain's CDR3 is CASSLSRLKSSYNEQFF. CDR3 nucleotides: TGTGCCAGCAGTTTATCACGACTGAAGAGCTCCTACAATGAGCAGTTCTTC.

The chain has TRBV11-1 and TRBJ2-7, with D perhaps matching TRBD1 (6 bases). V dropped 3 bases and J dropped 4 bases, with 13 bases sitting between them. The CDR3 has 14 amino acids. Per the germline V gene, CDR1 is SGHAT and CDR2 is FQDESV (reference sequence). CDR3 sequence reads: CASSFLPRGYEQYF. For the CDR3, the DNA is TGTGCCAGCAGCTTCCTTCCTAGGGGGTACGAGCAGTACTTC.

The V gene is TRBV11-2, the J gene TRBJ1-1; D is possibly TRBD1 (5 bases). The germline V and J ends were trimmed by 4 bases and 4 bases, with 10 bases remaining between them. This CDR3 is 13 amino acids long. Germline V gives CDR1 SGHAT, CDR2 FQNNGV. CDR3 protein: CASSSGLPTEAFF. The CDR3 DNA is TGTGCCAGCAGCTCGGGACTGCCCACTGAAGCTTTCTTT.

V and J are TRBV4-1 and TRBJ2-7, with 10 bases lining up with TRBD2. The CDR3 spans 20 residues. The V and J ends lost 1 base and 3 bases, in that order; junction bases with no gene match: 18. The germline gives CDR1 MGHRA, CDR2 YSYEKL. The CDR3 coding sequence is TGCGCCAGCAGCCAAGGCCCCCTAGCGGGGGTTTTTAACGGGAGCTACGAGCAGTACTTC. Protein: CASSQGPLAGVFNGSYEQYF.